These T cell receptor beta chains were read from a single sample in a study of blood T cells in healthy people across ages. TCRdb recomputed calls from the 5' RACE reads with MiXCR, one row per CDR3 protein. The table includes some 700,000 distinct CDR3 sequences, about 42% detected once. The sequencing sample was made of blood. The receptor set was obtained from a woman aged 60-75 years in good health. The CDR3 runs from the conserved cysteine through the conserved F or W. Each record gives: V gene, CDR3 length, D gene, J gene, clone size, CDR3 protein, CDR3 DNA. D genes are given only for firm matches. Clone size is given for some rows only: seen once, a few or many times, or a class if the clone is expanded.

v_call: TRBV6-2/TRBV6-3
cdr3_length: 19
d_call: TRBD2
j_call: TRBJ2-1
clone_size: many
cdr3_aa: CASSYTPALVAGVLSEQFF
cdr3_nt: TGTGCCAGCAGCTACACCCCAGCCTTAGTAGCGGGAGTGCTCAGTGAGCAGTTCTTC

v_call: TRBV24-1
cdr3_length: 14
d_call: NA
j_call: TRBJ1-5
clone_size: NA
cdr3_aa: CATSDEARGQPQHF
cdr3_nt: TGTGCCACCAGTGATGAGGCGCGCGGTCAGCCCCAGCATTTT

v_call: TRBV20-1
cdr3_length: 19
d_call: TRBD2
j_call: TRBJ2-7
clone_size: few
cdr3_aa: CSARGMGISGRVGTYEQYF
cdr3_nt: TGCAGTGCTAGAGGGATGGGTATTAGCGGGAGGGTCGGAACCTACGAGCAGTACTTC

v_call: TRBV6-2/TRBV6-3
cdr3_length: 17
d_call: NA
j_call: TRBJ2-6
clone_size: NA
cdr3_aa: CASSSRTPKSGANVLTF
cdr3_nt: TGTGCCAGCAGTTCCCGGACACCCAAGTCTGGGGCCAACGTCCTGACTTTC

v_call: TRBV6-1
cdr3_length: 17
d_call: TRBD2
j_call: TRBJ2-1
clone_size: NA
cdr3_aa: CASSERLAGTRYNEQFF
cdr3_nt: TGTGCCAGCAGTGAAAGGCTAGCGGGAACTCGCTACAATGAGCAGTTCTTC

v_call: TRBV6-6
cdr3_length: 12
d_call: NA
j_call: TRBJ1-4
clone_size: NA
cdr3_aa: CASRTRNEKLFF
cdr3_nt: TGTGCCAGCCGAACCAGGAATGAAAAACTGTTTTTT

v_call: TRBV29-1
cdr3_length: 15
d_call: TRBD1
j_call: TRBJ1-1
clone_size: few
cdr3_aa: CSAAVQTGSVTEAFF
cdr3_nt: TGCAGCGCCGCGGTTCAGACAGGGAGTGTCACTGAAGCTTTCTTT

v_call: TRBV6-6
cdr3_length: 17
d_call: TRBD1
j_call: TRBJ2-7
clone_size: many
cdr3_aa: CASSYASRTGRISEQYF
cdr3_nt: TGTGCCAGCAGTTACGCCTCTCGGACAGGGCGGATTAGCGAGCAGTACTTC

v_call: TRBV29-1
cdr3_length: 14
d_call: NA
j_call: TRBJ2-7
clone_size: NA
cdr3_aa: CSARRSLEAYEQYF
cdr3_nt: TGCAGCGCCCGCCGGTCACTAGAGGCCTACGAGCAGTACTTC

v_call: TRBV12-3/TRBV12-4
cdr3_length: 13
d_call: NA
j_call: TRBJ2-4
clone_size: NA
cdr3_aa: CASSLLDVNIQYF
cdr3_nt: TGTGCCAGCAGTTTGTTGGACGTAAACATTCAGTACTTC

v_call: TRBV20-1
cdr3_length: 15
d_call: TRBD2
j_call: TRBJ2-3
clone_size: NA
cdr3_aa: CSAVAGWSSTDTQYF
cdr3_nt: TGCAGTGCTGTAGCGGGGTGGTCTAGCACAGATACGCAGTATTTT

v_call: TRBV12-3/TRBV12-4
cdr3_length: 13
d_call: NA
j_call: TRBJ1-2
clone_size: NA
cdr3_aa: CASSLKDNYGYTF
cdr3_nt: TGTGCCAGCAGTTTAAAGGATAACTATGGCTACACCTTC

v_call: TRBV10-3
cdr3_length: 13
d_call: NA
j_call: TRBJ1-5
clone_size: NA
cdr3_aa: CAISDGREVPQHF
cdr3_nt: TGTGCCATCAGTGACGGCAGGGAAGTACCCCAGCATTTT

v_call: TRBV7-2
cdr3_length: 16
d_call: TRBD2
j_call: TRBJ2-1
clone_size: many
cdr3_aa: CASSQSGGASYNEQFF
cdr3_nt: TGTGCCAGCAGCCAGAGCGGGGGGGCCTCGTACAATGAGCAGTTCTTC

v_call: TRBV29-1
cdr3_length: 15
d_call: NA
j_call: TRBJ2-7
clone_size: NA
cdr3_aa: CSVVARLNPTYEQYF
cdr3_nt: TGCAGCGTTGTCGCTAGACTAAACCCTACTTACGAGCAGTACTTC

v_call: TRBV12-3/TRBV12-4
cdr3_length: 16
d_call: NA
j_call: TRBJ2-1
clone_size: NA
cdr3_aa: CASSPVGRSSYNEQFF
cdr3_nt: TGTGCCAGCAGTCCCGTAGGCAGGAGTTCATACAATGAGCAGTTCTTC

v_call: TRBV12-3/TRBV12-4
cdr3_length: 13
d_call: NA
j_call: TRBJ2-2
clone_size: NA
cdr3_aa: CASRSADTGELFF
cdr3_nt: TGTGCCAGCAGGAGCGCCGACACCGGGGAGCTGTTTTTT

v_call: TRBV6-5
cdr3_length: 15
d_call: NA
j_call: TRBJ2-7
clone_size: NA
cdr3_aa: CASSYSAGHAYEQYF
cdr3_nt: TGTGCCAGCAGTTACTCGGCAGGCCATGCCTACGAGCAGTACTTC

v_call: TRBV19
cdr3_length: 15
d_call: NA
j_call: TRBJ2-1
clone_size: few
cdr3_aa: CASSGAGKIHNEQFF
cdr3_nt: TGTGCCAGTAGTGGGGCGGGGAAAATCCACAATGAGCAGTTCTTC

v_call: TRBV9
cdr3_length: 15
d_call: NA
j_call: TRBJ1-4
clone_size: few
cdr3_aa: CASSQTGVLNEKLFF
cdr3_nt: TGTGCCAGCAGCCAAACTGGAGTGCTTAATGAAAAACTGTTTTTT

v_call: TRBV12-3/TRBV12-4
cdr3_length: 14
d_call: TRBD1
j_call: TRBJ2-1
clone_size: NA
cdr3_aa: CASSSRDRGNEQFF
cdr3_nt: TGTGCCAGCAGTTCCCGGGACAGGGGGAATGAGCAGTTCTTC

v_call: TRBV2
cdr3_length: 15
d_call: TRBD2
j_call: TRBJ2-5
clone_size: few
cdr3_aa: CASSEEGLAGETQYF
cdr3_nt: TGTGCCAGCAGTGAAGAGGGACTAGCGGGGGAGACCCAGTACTTC

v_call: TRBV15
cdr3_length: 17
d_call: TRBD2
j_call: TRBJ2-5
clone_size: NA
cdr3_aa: CATSIIGGTRSRETQYF
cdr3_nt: TGTGCCACCAGCATAATCGGGGGGACTCGGAGCCGGGAGACCCAGTACTTC

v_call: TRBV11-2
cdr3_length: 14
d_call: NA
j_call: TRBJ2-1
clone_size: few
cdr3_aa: CASNYQTSRNEQFF
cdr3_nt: TGTGCCAGCAACTATCAGACCAGCCGGAATGAGCAGTTCTTC

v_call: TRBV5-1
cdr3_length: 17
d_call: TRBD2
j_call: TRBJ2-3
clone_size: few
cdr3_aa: CASSPGLAGGYTDTQYF
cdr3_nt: TGCGCCAGCAGCCCTGGACTAGCGGGAGGTTACACAGATACGCAGTATTTT

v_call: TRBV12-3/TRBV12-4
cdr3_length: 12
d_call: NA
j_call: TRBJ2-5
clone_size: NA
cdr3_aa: CAGSMVGETQYF
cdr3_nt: TGTGCCGGCAGTATGGTTGGAGAGACCCAGTACTTC

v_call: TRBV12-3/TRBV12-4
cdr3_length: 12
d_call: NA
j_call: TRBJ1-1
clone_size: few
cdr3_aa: CASSFGYTEAFF
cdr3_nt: TGTGCCAGCAGTTTCGGGTACACCGAAGCTTTCTTT

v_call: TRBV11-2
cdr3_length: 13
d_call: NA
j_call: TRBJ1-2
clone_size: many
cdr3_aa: CASNQGNNYGYTF
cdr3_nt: TGTGCCAGCAACCAGGGGAACAACTATGGCTACACCTTC

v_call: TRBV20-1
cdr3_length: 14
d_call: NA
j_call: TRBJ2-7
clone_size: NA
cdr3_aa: CSARRYEGSHEQYF
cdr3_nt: TGCAGTGCTAGAAGGTATGAGGGGAGCCACGAGCAGTACTTC

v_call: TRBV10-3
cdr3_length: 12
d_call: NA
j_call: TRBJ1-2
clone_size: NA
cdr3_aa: CAISDRGYGYTF
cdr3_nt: TGTGCCATCAGTGACAGGGGCTATGGCTACACCTTC

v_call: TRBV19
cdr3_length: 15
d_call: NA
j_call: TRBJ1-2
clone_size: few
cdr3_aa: CASSSEGTINYGYTF
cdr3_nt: TGTGCCAGTAGTTCCGAGGGGACGATTAACTATGGCTACACCTTC

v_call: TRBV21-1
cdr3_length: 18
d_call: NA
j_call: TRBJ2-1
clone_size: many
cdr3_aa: CASSKAMDRGASYNEQFF
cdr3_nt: TGTGCCAGCAGCAAAGCAATGGACAGGGGGGCCTCCTACAATGAGCAGTTCTTC

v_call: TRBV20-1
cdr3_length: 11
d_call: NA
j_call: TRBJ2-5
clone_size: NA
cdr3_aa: CSARAGTQRYF
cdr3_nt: TGCAGTGCTAGAGCCGGGACTCAGCGGTACTTC

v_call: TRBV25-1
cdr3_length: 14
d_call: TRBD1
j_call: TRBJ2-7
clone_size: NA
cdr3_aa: CASRAEDRAYEQYF
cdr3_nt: TGTGCCAGCAGGGCCGAAGACAGGGCCTACGAGCAGTACTTC

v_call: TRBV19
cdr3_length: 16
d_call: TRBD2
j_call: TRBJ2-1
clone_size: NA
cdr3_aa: CASKVTSEPSYNEQFF
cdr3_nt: TGTGCCAGTAAGGTCACTAGCGAACCATCCTACAATGAGCAGTTCTTC

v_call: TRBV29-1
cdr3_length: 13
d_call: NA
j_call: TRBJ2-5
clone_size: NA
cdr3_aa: CSASGDFRETQYF
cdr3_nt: TGCAGCGCTTCAGGGGACTTCAGGGAGACCCAGTACTTC

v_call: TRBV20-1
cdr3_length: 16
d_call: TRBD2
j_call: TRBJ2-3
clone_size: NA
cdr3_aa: CSAREISGRAIVTQYF
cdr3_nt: TGCAGTGCTAGAGAAATTAGCGGGAGGGCCATAGTGACGCAGTATTTT

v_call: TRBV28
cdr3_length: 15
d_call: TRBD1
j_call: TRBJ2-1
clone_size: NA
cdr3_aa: CASRLQGANYDEQFF
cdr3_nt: TGTGCCAGCAGACTACAGGGGGCTAACTACGATGAGCAGTTCTTC

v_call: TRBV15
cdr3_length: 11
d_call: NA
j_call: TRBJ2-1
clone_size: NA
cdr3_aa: CATSKHNEQFF
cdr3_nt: TGTGCCACCTCCAAACACAATGAGCAGTTCTTC

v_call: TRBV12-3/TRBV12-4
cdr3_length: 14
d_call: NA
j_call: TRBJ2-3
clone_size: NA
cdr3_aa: CASRGGASTDAQYF
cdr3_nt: TGTGCCAGCAGGGGCGGAGCTAGCACAGATGCGCAGTATTTT

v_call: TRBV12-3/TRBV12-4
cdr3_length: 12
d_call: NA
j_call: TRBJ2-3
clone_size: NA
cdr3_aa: CASSPSADTRYF
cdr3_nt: TGTGCCAGCAGTCCATCAGCAGATACGCGATATTTT

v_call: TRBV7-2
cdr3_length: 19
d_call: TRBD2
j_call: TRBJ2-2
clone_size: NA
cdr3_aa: CASSLVLAGGPTNTGELFF
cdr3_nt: TGTGCCAGCAGCTTAGTTTTAGCGGGAGGACCAACGAACACCGGGGAGCTGTTTTTT

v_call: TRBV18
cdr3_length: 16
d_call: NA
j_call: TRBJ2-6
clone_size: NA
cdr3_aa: CASSPPSGVGANVLTF
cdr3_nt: TGTGCCAGCTCACCACCGTCGGGAGTTGGGGCCAACGTCCTGACTTTC

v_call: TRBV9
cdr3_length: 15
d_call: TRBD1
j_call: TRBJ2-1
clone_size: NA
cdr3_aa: CASTARGQAQCEQFF
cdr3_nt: TGTGCCAGCACCGCCAGAGGACAGGCCCAATGTGAGCAGTTCTTC

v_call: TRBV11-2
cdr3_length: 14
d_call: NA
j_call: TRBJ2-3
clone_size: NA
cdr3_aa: CASGPGGSRDTQYF
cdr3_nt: TGTGCCAGCGGACCCGGGGGAAGCCGTGATACGCAGTATTTT

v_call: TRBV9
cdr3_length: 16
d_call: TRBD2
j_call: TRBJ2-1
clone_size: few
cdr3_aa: CASSVVGSGGSNEQFF
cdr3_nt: TGTGCCAGCAGCGTAGTAGGTAGCGGGGGGTCGAATGAGCAGTTCTTC

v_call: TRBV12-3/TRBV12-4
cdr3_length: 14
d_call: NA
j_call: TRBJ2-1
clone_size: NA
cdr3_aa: CASSIGTPVETQFF
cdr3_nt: TGTGCCAGCAGCATCGGGACTCCTGTAGAGACCCAGTTCTTC

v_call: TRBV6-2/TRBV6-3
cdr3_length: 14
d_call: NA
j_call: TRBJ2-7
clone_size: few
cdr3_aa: CASSRLLRDSEQYF
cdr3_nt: TGTGCCAGCAGTCGTCTTTTAAGGGACTCCGAGCAGTACTTC

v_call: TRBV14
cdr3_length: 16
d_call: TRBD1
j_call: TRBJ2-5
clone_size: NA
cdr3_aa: CASSRRTGDRGETQYF
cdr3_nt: TGTGCCAGCAGCCGCCGGACAGGGGACCGGGGAGAGACCCAGTACTTC

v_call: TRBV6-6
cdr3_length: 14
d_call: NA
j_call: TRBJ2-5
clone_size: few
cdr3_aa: CASSSSTGRQTQYF
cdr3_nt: TGTGCCAGCAGTTCCTCTACAGGGAGGCAGACCCAGTACTTC